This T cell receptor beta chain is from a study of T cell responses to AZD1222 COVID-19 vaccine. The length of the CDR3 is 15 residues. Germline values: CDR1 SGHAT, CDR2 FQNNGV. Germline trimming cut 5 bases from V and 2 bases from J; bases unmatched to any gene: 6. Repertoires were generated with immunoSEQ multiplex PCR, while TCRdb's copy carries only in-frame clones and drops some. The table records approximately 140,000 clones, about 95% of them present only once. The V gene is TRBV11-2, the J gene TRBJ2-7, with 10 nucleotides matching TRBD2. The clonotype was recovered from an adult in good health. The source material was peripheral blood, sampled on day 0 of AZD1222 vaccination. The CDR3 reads CASSTWTSGTYEQYV. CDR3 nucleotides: TGTGCCAGCAGCACCTGGACTAGCGGAACCTACGAGCAGTACGTC.